This record covers a single TCR beta chain. This clonotype was counted many times. Its antigen has not been determined. Within one base of it there is no much larger clone, and no base qualities were kept. Library preparation was by PCR. Sequencer: Illumina HiSeq 2500. TCR library preparation used molecular barcoding, with unique molecular identifiers applied to normalize quantification of the TCRbeta repertoire. Clones were called with MiXCR by TCRdb after fastp trimmed the public reads at Q25, and only in-frame beta chains were retained. A single entry per CDR3 protein holds the most common genes and DNA from its merged rows. Here the sample has 83,000 or so distinct CDR3 sequences; 7% to 10% occur a single time. Approximately 7.2% of the sample comes from the top ten. The sample is drawn from a study of T-cell reconstitution after alpha-beta-depleted transplantation in children (dated by TCRdb to the mid-2010s). A note on the overall study: Using TCR repertoire profiling, the study quantitatively followed how T-cell immune reconstitution unfolded in children after TCRalphabeta/CD19-depleted allogeneic hematopoietic cell transplantation.

The source was PBMCs from the stem cell graft donor, collected from the stem cell graft. The receptor was isolated from a human donor who donated a stem cell graft to a child with congenital amegakaryocytic thrombocytopenia.

This receptor has the CDR3 CASSLDRVAYEQYF. The base sequence is TGCGCCAGCAGCTTGGACAGGGTTGCCTACGAGCAGTACTTC. The sequence is built from TRBV5-1 and TRBJ2-7, with TRBD1 as a weak D call on 6 bases. The CDR3 starts with the cysteine, ends with the phenylalanine, and has 14 residues. The read is trimmed to its CDR3 DNA, 42 bases read in frame from base 1. The trim is 0 bases for V and 2 bases for J, with a gap of 9 bases between the germline ends. CDR1 and CDR2 were assigned from the germline V gene as SGHRS and YFSETQ.